Here is one TCR beta chain with its context. The data are from a study of technical replicates of blood from several donors. TCRdb's copy holds only in-frame clones and misses some; the assay was immunoSEQ multiplex PCR. The table shows about 58,000 clones, with 91% occurring only once. Trimming removed 4 bases from V and 2 bases from J, with 12 bases in between. Germline loops: CDR1 KGHSH, CDR2 LQKENI. The CDR3 covers 14 residues. The rearrangement links TRBV18 to TRBJ2-7, with a possible D match to TRBD1 (6 bases). The clonotype comes from a human donor in good health. Some clones in this sample may be carry-over from other donors' samples. The sequencing sample was made of PBMCs. CDR3 nucleotide sequence: TGTGCCAGCTCACGGAGACAGGAAACCTACGAGCAGTACTTC. It codes for CASSRRQETYEQYF. Together with reference TRBV18 and TRBJ2-7, the CDR3 gives the full variable domain: NAGVMQNPRHLVRRRGQEARLRCSPMKGHSHVYWYRQLPEEGLKFMVYLQKENIIDESGMPKERFSAEFPKEGPSILRIQQVVRGDSAAYFCASSRRQETYEQYFGPGTRLTVT.